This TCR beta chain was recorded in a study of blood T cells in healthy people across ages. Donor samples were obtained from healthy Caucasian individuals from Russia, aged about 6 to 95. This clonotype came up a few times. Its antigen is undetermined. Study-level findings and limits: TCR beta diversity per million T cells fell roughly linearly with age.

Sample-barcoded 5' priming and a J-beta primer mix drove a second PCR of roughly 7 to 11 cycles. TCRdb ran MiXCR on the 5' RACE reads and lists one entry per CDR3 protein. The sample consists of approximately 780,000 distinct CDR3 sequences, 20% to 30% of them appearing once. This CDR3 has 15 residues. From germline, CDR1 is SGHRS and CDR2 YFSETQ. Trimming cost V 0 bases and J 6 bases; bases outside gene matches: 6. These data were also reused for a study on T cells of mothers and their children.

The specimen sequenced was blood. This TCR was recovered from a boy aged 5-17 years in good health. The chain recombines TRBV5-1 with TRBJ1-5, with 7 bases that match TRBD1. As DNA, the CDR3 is TGCGCCAGCAGCTTGGGAGGGGGCGGGCGTCAGCCCCAGCATTTT. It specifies CASSLGGGGRQPQHF.